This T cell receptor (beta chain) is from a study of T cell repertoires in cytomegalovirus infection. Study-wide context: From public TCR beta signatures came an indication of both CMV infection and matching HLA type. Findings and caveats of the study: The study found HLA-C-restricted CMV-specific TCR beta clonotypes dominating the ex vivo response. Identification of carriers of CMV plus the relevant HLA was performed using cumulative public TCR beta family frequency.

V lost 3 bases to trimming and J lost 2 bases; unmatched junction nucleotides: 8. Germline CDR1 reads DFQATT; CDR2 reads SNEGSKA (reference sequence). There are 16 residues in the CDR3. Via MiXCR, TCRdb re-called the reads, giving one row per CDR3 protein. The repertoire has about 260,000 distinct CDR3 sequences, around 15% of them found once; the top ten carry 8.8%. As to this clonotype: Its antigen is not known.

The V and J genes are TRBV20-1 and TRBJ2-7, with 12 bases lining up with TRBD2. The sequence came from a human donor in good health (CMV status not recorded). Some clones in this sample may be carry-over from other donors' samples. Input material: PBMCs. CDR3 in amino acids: CSARSTSGGVAYEQYF. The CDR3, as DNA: TGCAGTGCTAGGTCGACTAGCGGGGGAGTCGCCTACGAGCAGTACTTC.